The sample holds many counts of the clone carrying this T cell receptor beta chain. The entire patient cohort was treatment-naive prior to thyroid surgery. These data come from a study of metastatic and nonmetastatic thyroid tumors. Germline CDR1 is SGHDT and CDR2 is YYEEEE. The CDR3 is 15 residues long. V shed 2 bases, J shed 8 bases, and the junction held 9 bases outside the gene matches. From the PCR reads, TCRdb re-called clones with MiXCR. The sample includes about 24,000 clones, roughly 18% seen only once; the top ten take roughly 5%. The source material was blood. This sequence originates from a male donor with papillary thyroid cancer or a benign thyroid nodule (not recorded which). Some clones in this sample may be carry-over from other donors' samples. The rearrangement links TRBV5-6 to TRBJ1-3; TRBD1 matches at 8 bases. In DNA, the CDR3 is TGTGCCAGCAGCTTCCTAGGACAGGGAGAACACACCATATATTTT. This translates into CASSFLGQGEHTIYF.